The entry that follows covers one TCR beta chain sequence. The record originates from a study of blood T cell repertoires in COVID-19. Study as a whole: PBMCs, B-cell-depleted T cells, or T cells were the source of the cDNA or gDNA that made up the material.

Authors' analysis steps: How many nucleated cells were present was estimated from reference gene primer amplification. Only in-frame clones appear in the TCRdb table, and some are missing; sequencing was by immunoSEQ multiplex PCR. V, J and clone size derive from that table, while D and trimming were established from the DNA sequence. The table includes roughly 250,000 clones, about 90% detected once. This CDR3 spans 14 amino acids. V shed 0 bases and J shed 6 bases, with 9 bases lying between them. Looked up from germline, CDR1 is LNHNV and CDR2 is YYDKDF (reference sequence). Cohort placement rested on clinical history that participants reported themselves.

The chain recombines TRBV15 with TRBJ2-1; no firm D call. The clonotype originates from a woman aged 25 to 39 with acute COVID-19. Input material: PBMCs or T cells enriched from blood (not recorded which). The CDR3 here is CATSRDPTINEQFF. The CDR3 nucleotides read TGTGCCACCAGCAGAGACCCCACAATCAATGAGCAGTTCTTC.